A selection of T cell receptor beta chains follows, all from one sample in a study of T cells after yellow fever vaccination. TCRdb ran MiXCR on the 5' RACE reads and lists one entry per CDR3 protein. The table shows 300,000 to 400,000 distinct CDR3 sequences, with 8.5% to 10% occurring only once. Sequencing used PBMCs, obtained on the day of the first yellow fever vaccination. The receptors shown here come from a man aged 18 to 29 who received the YFV17D yellow fever vaccine. Each CDR3 is given with its conserved first and last residue. A D gene is named only where the DNA matches it firmly. Clone size, where shown, is once, few, many, or a class for clones that have expanded.

V: TRBV7-2
size: -
length: 12
D: -
J: TRBJ2-3
CDR3: CASSFSVDTQYF
DNA: TGTGCCAGCAGCTTTTCCGTGGATACGCAGTATTTT

V: TRBV21-1
size: -
length: 16
D: -
J: TRBJ2-7
CDR3: CASSKETSGGAYEQYF
DNA: TGTGCCAGCAGCAAAGAAACTAGCGGGGGGGCCTACGAGCAGTACTTC

V: TRBV18
size: many
length: 13
D: -
J: TRBJ2-5
CDR3: CASSQTSQETQYF
DNA: TGTGCCAGCTCACAGACTAGCCAAGAGACCCAGTACTTC

V: TRBV7-2
size: few
length: 15
D: -
J: TRBJ1-1
CDR3: CASSRQQGPQAEAFF
DNA: TGTGCCAGCAGCCGACAGCAGGGGCCCCAAGCAGAAGCTTTCTTT

V: TRBV11-2
size: few
length: 15
D: TRBD2
J: TRBJ2-2
CDR3: CASSRDYLNTGELFF
DNA: TGTGCCAGCAGCAGGGACTACCTGAACACCGGGGAGCTGTTTTTT

V: TRBV5-1
size: many
length: 11
D: -
J: TRBJ2-1
CDR3: CASRAYNEQFF
DNA: TGCGCCAGCAGGGCCTACAATGAGCAGTTCTTC

V: TRBV9
size: -
length: 17
D: TRBD1
J: TRBJ2-4
CDR3: CASSVGSGGLAKNIQYF
DNA: TGTGCCAGCAGCGTAGGGTCAGGGGGCCTAGCCAAAAACATTCAGTACTTC

V: TRBV4-2
size: few
length: 17
D: -
J: TRBJ2-1
CDR3: CASSQDLVVYSYNEQFF
DNA: TGTGCCAGCAGCCAAGATTTAGTAGTGTACTCCTACAATGAGCAGTTCTTC

V: TRBV5-4
size: -
length: 15
D: -
J: TRBJ2-2
CDR3: CASSLPRGITGELFF
DNA: TGTGCCAGCAGCTTGCCGAGGGGGATCACCGGGGAGCTGTTTTTT

V: TRBV20-1
size: -
length: 13
D: -
J: TRBJ2-3
CDR3: CSARAPGRDTQYF
DNA: TGCAGTGCTAGAGCTCCAGGGAGGGATACGCAGTATTTT

V: TRBV4-1
size: -
length: 16
D: -
J: TRBJ2-1
CDR3: CASSQGMTGSYNEQFF
DNA: TGCGCCAGCAGCCAAGGTATGACAGGCTCCTACAATGAGCAGTTCTTC

V: TRBV6-5
size: -
length: 15
D: TRBD1
J: TRBJ1-1
CDR3: CASTRTGGWNTEAFF
DNA: TGTGCCAGCACCCGGACAGGGGGATGGAACACTGAAGCTTTCTTT

V: TRBV20-1
size: many
length: 13
D: -
J: TRBJ2-1
CDR3: CSARTPGVNEQFF
DNA: TGCAGTGCTCGAACCCCAGGGGTGAATGAGCAGTTCTTC

V: TRBV12-3/TRBV12-4
size: -
length: 15
D: TRBD1
J: TRBJ2-7
CDR3: CASSFGQGATYEQYF
DNA: TGTGCCAGCAGTTTCGGGCAGGGGGCCACCTACGAGCAGTACTTC